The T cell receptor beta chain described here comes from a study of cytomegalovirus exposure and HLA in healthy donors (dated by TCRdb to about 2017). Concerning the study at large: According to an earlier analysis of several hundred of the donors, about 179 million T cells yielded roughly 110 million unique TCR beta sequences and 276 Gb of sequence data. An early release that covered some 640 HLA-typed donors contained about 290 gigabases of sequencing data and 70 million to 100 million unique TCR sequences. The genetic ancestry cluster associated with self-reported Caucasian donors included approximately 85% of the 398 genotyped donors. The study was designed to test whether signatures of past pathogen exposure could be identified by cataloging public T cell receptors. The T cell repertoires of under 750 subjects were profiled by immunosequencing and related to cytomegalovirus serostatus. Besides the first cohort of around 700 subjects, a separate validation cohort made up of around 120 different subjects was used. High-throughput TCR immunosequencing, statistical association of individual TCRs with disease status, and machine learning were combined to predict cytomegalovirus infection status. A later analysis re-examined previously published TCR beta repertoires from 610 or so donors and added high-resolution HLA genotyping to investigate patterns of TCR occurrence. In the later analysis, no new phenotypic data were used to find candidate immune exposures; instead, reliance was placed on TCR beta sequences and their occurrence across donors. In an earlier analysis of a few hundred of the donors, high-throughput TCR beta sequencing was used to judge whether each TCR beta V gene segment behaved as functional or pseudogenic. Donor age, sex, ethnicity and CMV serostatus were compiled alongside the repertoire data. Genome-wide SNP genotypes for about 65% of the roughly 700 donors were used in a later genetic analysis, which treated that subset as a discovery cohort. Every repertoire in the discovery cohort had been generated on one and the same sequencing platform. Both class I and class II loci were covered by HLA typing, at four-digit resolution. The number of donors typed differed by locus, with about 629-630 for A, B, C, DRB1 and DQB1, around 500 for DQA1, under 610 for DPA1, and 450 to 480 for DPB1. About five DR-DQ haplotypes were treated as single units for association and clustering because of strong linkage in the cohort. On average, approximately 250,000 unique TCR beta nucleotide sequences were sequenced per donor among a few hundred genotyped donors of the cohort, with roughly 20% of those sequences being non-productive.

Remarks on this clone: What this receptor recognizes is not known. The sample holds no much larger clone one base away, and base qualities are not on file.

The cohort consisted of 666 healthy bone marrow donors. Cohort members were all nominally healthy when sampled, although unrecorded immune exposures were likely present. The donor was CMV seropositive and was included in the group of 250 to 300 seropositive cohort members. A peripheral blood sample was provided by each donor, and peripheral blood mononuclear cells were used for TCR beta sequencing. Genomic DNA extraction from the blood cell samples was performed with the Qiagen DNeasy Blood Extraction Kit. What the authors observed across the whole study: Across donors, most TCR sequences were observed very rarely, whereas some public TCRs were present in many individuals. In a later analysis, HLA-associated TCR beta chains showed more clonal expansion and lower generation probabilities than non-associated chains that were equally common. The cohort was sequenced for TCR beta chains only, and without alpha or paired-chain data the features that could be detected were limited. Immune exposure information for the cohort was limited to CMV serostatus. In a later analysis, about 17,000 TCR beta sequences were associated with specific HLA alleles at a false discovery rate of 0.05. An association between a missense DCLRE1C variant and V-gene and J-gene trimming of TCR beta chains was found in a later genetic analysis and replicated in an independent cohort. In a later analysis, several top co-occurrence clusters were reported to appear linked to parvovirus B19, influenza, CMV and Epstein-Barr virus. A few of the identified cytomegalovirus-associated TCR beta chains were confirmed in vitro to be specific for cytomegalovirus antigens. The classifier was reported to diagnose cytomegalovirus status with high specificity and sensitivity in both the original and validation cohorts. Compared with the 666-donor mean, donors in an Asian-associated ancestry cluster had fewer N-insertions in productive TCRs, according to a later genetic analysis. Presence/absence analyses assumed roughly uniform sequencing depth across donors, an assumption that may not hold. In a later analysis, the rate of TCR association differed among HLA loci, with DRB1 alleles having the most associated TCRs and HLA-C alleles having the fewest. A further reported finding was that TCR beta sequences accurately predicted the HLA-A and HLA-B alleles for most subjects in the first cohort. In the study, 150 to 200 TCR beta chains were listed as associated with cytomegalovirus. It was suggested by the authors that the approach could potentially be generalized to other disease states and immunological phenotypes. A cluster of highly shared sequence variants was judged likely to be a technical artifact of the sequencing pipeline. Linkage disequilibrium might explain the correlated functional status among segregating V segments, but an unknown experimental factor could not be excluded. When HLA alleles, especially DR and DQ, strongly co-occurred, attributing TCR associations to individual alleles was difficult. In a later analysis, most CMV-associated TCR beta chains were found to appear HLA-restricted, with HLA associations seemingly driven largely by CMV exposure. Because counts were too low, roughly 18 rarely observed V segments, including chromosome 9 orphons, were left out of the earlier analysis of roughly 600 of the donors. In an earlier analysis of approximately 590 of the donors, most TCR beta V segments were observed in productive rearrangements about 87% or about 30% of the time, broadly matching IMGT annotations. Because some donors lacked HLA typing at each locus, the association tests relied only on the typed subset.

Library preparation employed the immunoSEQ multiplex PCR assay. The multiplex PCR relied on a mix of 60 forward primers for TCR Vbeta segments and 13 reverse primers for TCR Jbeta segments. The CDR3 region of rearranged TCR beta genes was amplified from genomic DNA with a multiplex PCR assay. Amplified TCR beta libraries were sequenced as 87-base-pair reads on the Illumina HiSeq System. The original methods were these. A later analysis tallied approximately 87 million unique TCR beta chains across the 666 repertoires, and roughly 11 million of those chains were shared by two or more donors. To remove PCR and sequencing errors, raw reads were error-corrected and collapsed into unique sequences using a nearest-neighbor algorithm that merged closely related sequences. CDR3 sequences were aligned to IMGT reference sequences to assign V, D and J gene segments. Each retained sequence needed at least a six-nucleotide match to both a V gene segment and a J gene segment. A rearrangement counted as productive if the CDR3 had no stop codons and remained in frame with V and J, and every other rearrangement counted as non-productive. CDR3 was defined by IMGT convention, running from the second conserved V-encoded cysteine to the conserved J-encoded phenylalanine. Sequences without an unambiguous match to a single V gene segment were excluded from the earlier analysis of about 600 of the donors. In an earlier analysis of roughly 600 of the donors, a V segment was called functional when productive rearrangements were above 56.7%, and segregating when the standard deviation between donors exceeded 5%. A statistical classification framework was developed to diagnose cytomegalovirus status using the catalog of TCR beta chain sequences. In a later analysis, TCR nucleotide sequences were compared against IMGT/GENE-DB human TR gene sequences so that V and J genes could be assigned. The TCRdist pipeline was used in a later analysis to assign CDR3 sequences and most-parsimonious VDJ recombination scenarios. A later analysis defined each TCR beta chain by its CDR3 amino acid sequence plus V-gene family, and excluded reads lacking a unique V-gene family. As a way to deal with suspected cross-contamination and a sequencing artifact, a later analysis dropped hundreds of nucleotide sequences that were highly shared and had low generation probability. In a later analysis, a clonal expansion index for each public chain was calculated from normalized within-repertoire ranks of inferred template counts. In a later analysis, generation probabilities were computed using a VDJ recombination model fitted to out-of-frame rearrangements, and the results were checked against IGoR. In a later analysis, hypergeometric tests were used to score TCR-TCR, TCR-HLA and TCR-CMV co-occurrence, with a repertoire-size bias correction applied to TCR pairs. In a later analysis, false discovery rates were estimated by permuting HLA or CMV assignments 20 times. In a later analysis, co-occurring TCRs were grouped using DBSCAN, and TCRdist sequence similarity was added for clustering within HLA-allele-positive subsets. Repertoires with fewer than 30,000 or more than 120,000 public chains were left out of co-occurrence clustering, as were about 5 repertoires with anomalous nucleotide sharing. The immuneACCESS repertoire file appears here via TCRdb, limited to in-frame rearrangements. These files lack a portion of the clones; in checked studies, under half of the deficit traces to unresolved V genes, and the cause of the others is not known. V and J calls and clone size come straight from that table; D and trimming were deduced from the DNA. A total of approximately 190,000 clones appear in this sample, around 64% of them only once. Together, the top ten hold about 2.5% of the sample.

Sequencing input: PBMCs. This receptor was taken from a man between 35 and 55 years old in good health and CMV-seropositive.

The nucleotide sequence is given as TGTGCCAGCAGTTTTCGGGGAACCCAACGAAACACCATATATTTT. Translated, it gives CASSFRGTQRNTIYF. Recombination joined TRBV27 with TRBJ1-3; no D gene is confidently identified. From the cysteine through the phenylalanine, the CDR3 covers 15 amino acids. Of all the DNA, just the CDR3 is kept, 45 bases in frame from base 1. CDR1 MNHEY and CDR2 SMNVEV are derived from the germline V gene (reference sequence). The junction shows trimming of 3 bases on V and 5 bases on J, plus 14 bases between the germline ends.